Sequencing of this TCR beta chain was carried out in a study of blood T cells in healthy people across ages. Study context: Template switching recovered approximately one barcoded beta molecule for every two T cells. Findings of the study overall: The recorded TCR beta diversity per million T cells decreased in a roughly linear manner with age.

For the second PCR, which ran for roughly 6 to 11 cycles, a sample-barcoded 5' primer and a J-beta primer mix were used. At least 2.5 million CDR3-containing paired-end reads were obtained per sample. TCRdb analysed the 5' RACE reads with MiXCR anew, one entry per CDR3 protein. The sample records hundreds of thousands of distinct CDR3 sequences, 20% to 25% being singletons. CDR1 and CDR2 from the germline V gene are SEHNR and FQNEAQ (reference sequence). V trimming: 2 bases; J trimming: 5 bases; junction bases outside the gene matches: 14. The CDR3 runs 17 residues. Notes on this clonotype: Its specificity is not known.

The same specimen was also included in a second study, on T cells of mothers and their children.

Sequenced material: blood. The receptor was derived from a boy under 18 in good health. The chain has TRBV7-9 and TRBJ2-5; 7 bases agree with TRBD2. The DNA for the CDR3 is TGTGCCAGCAGCTTACTGGCGGGGGAGATCGGTACTGAGACCCAGTACTTC. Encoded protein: CASSLLAGEIGTETQYF.